These 4 T cell receptor beta chains were sequenced from one sample in a study of blood T cell repertoires in COVID-19. Only in-frame clones appear in the TCRdb table, and some are missing; sequencing was by immunoSEQ multiplex PCR. Of 310,000 or so clones listed, around 87% are singletons. The sample was PBMCs or T cells enriched from blood (not recorded which). The receptor source for this set is a woman younger than 35 with acute COVID-19.

This chain joins TRBV6-5 and TRBJ1-5; 7 positions match TRBD1. The CDR3 has 14 amino acids. Trimming cost V 6 bases and J 6 bases; bases outside gene matches: 8. Germline V gene data show CDR1 as MNHEY and CDR2 as SVGAGI. The CDR3 nucleotides are TGTGCCAGCAGAGGGGGCGGCAGACTTCAGCCCCAGCATTTT. As protein: CASRGGGRLQPQHF.

The chain has TRBV7-2 and TRBJ2-1, with a tentative D call TRBD2 (5 bases). The CDR3 covers 16 residues. V lost 1 base and J 5 bases, leaving 15 bases between the germline ends. CDR1 is SGHTA and CDR2 is FQGNSA in the germline V gene. The CDR3 DNA sequence: TGTGCCAGCAGCTTAGGGGTCGGGATCGGCAACAATGAGCAGTTCTTC. It yields the protein CASSLGVGIGNNEQFF.

This clone has a single count. The chain combines TRBV9 with TRBJ2-2; D not certain. V dropped 0 bases and J dropped 1 base, with 13 bases sitting between them. The length of the CDR3 is 17 residues. The germline V gene encodes CDR1 SGDLS and CDR2 YYNGEE. CDR3 nucleotides: TGTGCCAGCAGCGTAGGAGAGGTGGCCGGGAACACCGGGGAGCTGTTTTTT. Translation gives CASSVGEVAGNTGELFF. Looking up the rest from reference TRBV9 and TRBJ2-2 gives the full variable domain: DSGVTQTPKHLITATGQRVTLRCSPRSGDLSVYWYQQSLDQGLQFLIQYYNGEERAKGNILERFSAQQFPDLHSELNLSSLELGDSALYFCASSVGEVAGNTGELFFGEGSRLTVL.

The chain is built from TRBV18 and TRBJ1-1; D unresolved. From germline, CDR1 is KGHSH and CDR2 LQKENI. Trimming removed 2 bases at V and 4 bases at J, with 8 bases between. The CDR3 is 13 residues long. The CDR3 region is CASSPSVSTEAFF. The CDR3 DNA reads as TGTGCCAGCTCACCATCGGTGAGCACTGAAGCTTTCTTT.